The entry below gives a single TCR beta chain sequence along with its context. Its cognate antigen has yet to be identified. Base-call qualities are not available, and no considerably larger clone is one nucleotide away. The data are from a study of blood T cell repertoires in COVID-19 (dated by TCRdb to 2018 to 2021). Background for the entire study: Collaborator samples came from the United States, Italy and Spain and covered acute and convalescent phases of COVID-19. The prospective study material was composed of cDNA or gDNA derived from T cells, B-cell-depleted T cells, or PBMCs. The dataset comprised deeply sampled blood TCRbeta repertoires from subjects exposed to, actively infected with, or recovered from COVID-19. A freely available public database, intended as a resource for researchers studying the immune response to SARS-CoV-2, is where the repertoires were released. The samples were drawn from two sources: the first 160 participants of the ongoing ImmuneRACE study, and 950 to 1,500 subjects contributed by 6 global collaborators. A de-identified subject ID, COVID-19 status, age in years and sex were almost always included in the sample metadata. HLA class I and class II types, where available, came from metadata supplied by the sample provider rather than from assay-based typing. Points the paper makes about the study in general: Clinical and demographic metadata were provided uncurated, with the amount varying by source and participant.

V and J are trimmed by 4 bases and 2 bases, and the gene matches miss 10 bases of the junction. The CDR3 measures 16 amino acids from cysteine to phenylalanine. The DNA shown is the 48-base CDR3, in frame from base 1. CDR1 and CDR2 are read off the germline V gene as SGHRS and YFSETQ. Each collaborating institution followed its own protocols to collect whole blood in K2EDTA tubes. For TCRbeta analysis, collaborators shipped samples in one of three forms: frozen whole blood, isolated PBMCs, or DNA extracted from either of those sample types. TCRbeta CDR3 regions were amplified from genomic DNA by means of the immunoSEQ Assay, a bias-controlled multiplex PCR. For the original study's pipeline: The number of nucleated cells in each sample was estimated by amplification of reference gene primers within the assay. To quantify the absolute abundance of each unique TCRbeta CDR3 rearrangement, sequence reads were collapsed and filtered. For each sample, productive Simpson clonality was calculated as the square root of Simpson's diversity index over productive rearrangements. TCRdb obtained this table from immuneACCESS and retained in-frame rearrangements with V and J assigned. These tables miss some clones; where compared with another copy, unresolved V genes account for less than half of the shortfall, and the remainder is unexplained. From that table come the V and J calls and clone size; the DNA was used to work out D and trimming. The sample records a few hundred thousand clones, approximately 82% of which are singletons. The top ten hold roughly 3.4% of the sample.

The chain is assembled from TRBV5-1 and TRBJ2-7; a stretch of 9 junction bases matches TRBD1. The receptor was derived from a woman aged 18 to 35 with acute or convalescent COVID-19. Sequences were obtained from peripheral blood. The CDR3 protein: CASSPLSGQGTYEQYF. The DNA sequence is TGCGCCAGCAGCCCCCTTTCGGGACAGGGTACCTACGAGCAGTACTTC.